This T cell receptor beta chain was obtained from a study of spatial heterogeneity in lung cancer. Study-wide results and limits: Tumor mutation count correlated with how many alpha and beta TCRs expanded intratumorally.

Specified time point: sample taken at primary tumor resection. TCRs were sequenced from unsorted whole RNA of tumor, nontumor lung or PBMC. Germline lookup yields CDR1 SGHAT and CDR2 FQNNGV. This CDR3 has 12 amino acids. Trimming left V 4 bases short and J 3 bases short, with 6 bases between. This clonotype has a handful of counts. The antigen is undetermined. Each CDR3 protein is one row after TCRdb ran MiXCR on the 5' RACE reads. The sample holds roughly 5,000 distinct CDR3 sequences, under 25% seen once. The chain combines TRBV11-2 with TRBJ1-2, with TRBD1 as a possible D gene (5 bases). This material consisted of lung tumor tissue, taken at surgery. The TCR originated in a male donor with early-stage non-small cell lung cancer. CDR3 protein: CASSSTDYGYTF. CDR3 DNA sequence: TGTGCCAGCAGCTCGACAGACTATGGCTACACCTTC.